Sequencing of this T cell receptor (beta chain) was carried out in a study of control samples from healthy donors and cancer patients. Germline V gene sequence: CDR1 SGHKS, CDR2 YYEKEE (reference sequence). V trimming: 4 bases; J trimming: 14 bases; junction bases outside the gene matches: 15. This CDR3 contains 15 residues. TCRdb's copy holds only in-frame clones and misses some; the assay was immunoSEQ multiplex PCR. The sample carries roughly 180,000 clones, approximately 94% recorded once. This TCR derives from a young woman in good health. The genes are TRBV5-5 and TRBJ1-6; 7 positions agree with TRBD1. The sequenced sample consisted of blood. This chain's CDR3 is CASSDLTGAREALHF. In nucleotides, the CDR3 is TGTGCCAGCAGCGATCTAACAGGGGCCCGGGAAGCCCTCCACTTT.